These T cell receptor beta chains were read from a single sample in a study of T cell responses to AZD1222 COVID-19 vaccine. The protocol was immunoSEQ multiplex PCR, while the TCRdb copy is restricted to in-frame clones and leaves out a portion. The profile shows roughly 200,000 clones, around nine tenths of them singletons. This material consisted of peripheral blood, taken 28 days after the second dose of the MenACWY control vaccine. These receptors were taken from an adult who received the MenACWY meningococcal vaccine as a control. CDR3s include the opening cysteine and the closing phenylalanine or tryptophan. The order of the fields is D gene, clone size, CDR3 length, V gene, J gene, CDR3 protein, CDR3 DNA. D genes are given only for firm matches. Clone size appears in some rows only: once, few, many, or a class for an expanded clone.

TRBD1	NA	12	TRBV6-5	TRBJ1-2	CASRTGGLGYTF	TGTGCCAGCAGGACAGGGGGCCTGGGCTACACCTTC
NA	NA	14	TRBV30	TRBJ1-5	CAWSVQGTLGPQHF	TGTGCCTGGAGTGTTCAGGGGACTCTTGGGCCCCAGCATTTT
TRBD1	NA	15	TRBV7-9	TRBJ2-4	CASSLGEGARNIQYF	TGTGCCAGCAGCTTAGGCGAGGGGGCTAGAAACATTCAGTACTTC
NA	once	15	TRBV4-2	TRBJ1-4	CASSQDGTGGEKLFF	TGTGCCAGCAGCCAAGATGGGACGGGTGGGGAAAAACTGTTTTTT
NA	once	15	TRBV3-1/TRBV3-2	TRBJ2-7	CASSLNRLEGSEQYF	TGTGCCAGCAGCCTCAACCGACTAGAGGGGAGCGAGCAGTACTTC
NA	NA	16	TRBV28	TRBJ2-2	CASSSKSGLNTGELFF	TGTGCCAGCAGTTCCAAAAGCGGGCTCAACACCGGGGAGCTGTTTTTT
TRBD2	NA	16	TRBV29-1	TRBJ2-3	CSPAGLAGEGADTQYF	TGCAGTCCTGCGGGACTAGCGGGAGAGGGGGCAGATACGCAGTATTTT
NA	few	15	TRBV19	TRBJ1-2	CASSIENTAVYGYTF	TGTGCCAGTAGTATCGAAAATACAGCTGTCTATGGCTACACCTTC
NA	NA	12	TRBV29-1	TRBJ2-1	CSVERTYNEQFF	TGCAGCGTTGAAAGAACCTACAATGAGCAGTTCTTC
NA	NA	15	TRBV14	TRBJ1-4	CASSQDVSGNEKLFF	TGTGCCAGCAGCCAAGACGTATCCGGTAATGAAAAACTGTTTTTT
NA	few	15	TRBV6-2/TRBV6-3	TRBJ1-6	CASSAWTSYNSPLHF	TGTGCCAGCAGTGCGTGGACCTCCTATAATTCACCCCTCCACTTT
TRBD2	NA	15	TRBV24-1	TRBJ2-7	CATSDFGSGGYEQYF	TGTGCCACCAGTGATTTTGGTAGCGGGGGCTACGAGCAGTACTTC
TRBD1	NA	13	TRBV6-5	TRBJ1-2	CASSVGTDLGYTF	TGTGCCAGCAGCGTAGGGACAGATCTAGGCTACACCTTC
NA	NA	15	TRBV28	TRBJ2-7	CASSSPGGFGYEQYF	TGTGCCAGCAGCTCGCCTGGGGGGTTCGGGTACGAGCAGTACTTC
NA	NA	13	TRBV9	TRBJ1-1	CASSVGRNTEAFF	TGTGCCAGCAGCGTCGGCCGGAACACTGAAGCTTTCTTT
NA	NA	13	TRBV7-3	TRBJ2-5	CASSYGPQETQYF	TGTGCCAGCAGCTATGGACCTCAAGAGACCCAGTACTTC
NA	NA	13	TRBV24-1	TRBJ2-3	CATRGGSTDTQYF	TGTGCCACCAGGGGTGGCAGCACAGATACGCAGTATTTT
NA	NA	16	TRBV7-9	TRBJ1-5	CASSLGVGAGNQPQHF	TGTGCCAGCAGCTTAGGGGTAGGGGCCGGCAATCAGCCCCAGCATTTT
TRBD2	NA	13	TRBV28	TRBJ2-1	CASSLWGQREWFF	TGTGCCAGCAGTTTATGGGGGCAGCGGGAGTGGTTCTTC
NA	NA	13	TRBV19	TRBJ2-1	CASRRSLNNEQFF	TGTGCCAGTAGACGGAGCCTGAACAATGAGCAGTTCTTC
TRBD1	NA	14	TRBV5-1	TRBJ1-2	CASSAGQGAYGYTF	TGCGCCAGCAGCGCAGGACAGGGTGCCTATGGCTACACCTTC
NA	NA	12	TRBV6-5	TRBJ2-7	CASSSARYEQYF	TGTGCCAGCAGTTCCGCCCGATACGAGCAGTACTTC
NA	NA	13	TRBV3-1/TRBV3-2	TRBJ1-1	CASSQYMNTEAFF	TGTGCCAGCAGCCAATACATGAACACTGAAGCTTTCTTT
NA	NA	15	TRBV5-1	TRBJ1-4	CASSLGGQTNEKLFF	TGCGCCAGCAGCTTAGGCGGACAGACTAATGAAAAACTGTTTTTT
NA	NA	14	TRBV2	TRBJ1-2	CASGGQGRNYGYTF	TGTGCCAGCGGAGGGCAGGGGCGGAACTATGGCTACACCTTC
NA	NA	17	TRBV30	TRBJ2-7	CAWSVRLMGTSSYEQYF	TGTGCCTGGAGTGTCCGCCTTATGGGGACGAGCTCCTACGAGCAGTACTTC
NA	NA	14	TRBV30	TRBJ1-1	CAWSGLEGVPEAFF	TGTGCCTGGAGTGGCCTTGAAGGGGTCCCTGAAGCTTTCTTT